A selection of T cell receptor beta chains follows, all from one sample in a study of cytomegalovirus exposure and HLA in healthy donors. Some clones are missing from TCRdb's copy, which holds only in-frame ones; the method was immunoSEQ multiplex PCR. Of about 65,000 clones listed, approximately 60% are singletons. Sequenced: PBMCs. The receptor set was obtained from a man aged 25 to 40 in good health and CMV-seronegative. The CDR3 runs from the conserved cysteine through the conserved F or W. The D gene is left open where the match is weak. A row's size may be missing; if present it is once, few, many or a size class.

V	D	J	size	DNA	CDR3
TRBV27	-	TRBJ1-4	-	TGTGCCAGCAGTTTCTCCTCCGGTAATGAAAAACTGTTTTTT	CASSFSSGNEKLFF
TRBV11-2	-	TRBJ1-1	-	TGTGCCAGCAGCACCGACTTGGGAGCTTTCTTT	CASSTDLGAFF
TRBV7-9	-	TRBJ1-1	-	TGTGCCAGCAGTCTACAGGAAAACACTGAAGCTTTCTTT	CASSLQENTEAFF
TRBV20-1	-	TRBJ1-1	-	TGCAGTACCGGTGAAAGTGAAGCTTTCTTT	CSTGESEAFF
TRBV5-4	-	TRBJ1-1	once	TGTGCCAGCAGCGGAGGGGAGGGCACTGAAGCTTTCTTT	CASSGGEGTEAFF
TRBV7-7	TRBD1	TRBJ2-2	-	TGTGCCAGCAGCCATCGGACAGGGGTGGACGGGGAGCTGTTTTTT	CASSHRTGVDGELFF
TRBV5-4	-	TRBJ2-7	once	TGTGCCAGCAGCTCCTATTGGGGCGGGGCCGGGGAGCAGTACTTC	CASSSYWGGAGEQYF
TRBV27	TRBD1	TRBJ1-2	-	TGTGCCAGCAGTTTACAGGGGGCAAACTATGGCTACACCTTC	CASSLQGANYGYTF
TRBV21-1	-	TRBJ2-4	few	TGTGCCAGCAGCAAACGGACTAGCGGGGGGTCCCTAGCCAAAAACATTCAGTACTTC	CASSKRTSGGSLAKNIQYF
TRBV28	TRBD2	TRBJ2-7	-	TGTGCCAGCAGCGCCCCGGTGGGCGGGGGGGATAGACTCGAGCAGTACTTC	CASSAPVGGGDRLEQYF
TRBV7-9	-	TRBJ2-5	-	TGTGCCAGCAGCTTAGTTACAGTCCAAGAGACCCAGTACTTC	CASSLVTVQETQYF
TRBV5-1	TRBD1	TRBJ1-2	-	TGCGCCAGCAGCAAAAGGGACAGTGTGGGGAATGGCTACACCTTC	CASSKRDSVGNGYTF
TRBV14	TRBD1	TRBJ1-2	few	TGTGCCAGCAGCCAAGCGGGACAGGGATTCTATGGCTACACCTTC	CASSQAGQGFYGYTF
TRBV25-1	TRBD1	TRBJ2-5	-	TGTGCCAGCAGTGAATATGGGGACAGCCGATCGACCCAGTACTTC	CASSEYGDSRSTQYF
TRBV5-1	TRBD1	TRBJ2-1	once	TGCGCCAGCAGCTTACCGGGACAGGGCGAGGGCAATGAGCAGTTCTTC	CASSLPGQGEGNEQFF
TRBV7-3	TRBD2	TRBJ2-1	-	TGTGCCAGCAGCTCCAGCGGGGGGGGGTACAATGAGCAGTTCTTC	CASSSSGGGYNEQFF
TRBV29-1	TRBD1	TRBJ1-1	few	TGCAGCTTCCCTAAGTCGGGACAGGGTCGCCCGGGCACTGAAGCTTTCTTT	CSFPKSGQGRPGTEAFF
TRBV6-5	-	TRBJ2-1	-	TGTGCCAGCAGTTACAGGGGGACATCCTACAATGAGCAGTTCTTC	CASSYRGTSYNEQFF
TRBV6-4	-	TRBJ1-1	once	TGTGCCAGCAGTGACTCTTCTCAGGGCTCGGACACTGAAGCTTTCTTT	CASSDSSQGSDTEAFF
TRBV6-5	-	TRBJ2-3	-	TGTGCCAGCAGTTACGGGTCGGAGACAGATACGCAGTATTTT	CASSYGSETDTQYF
TRBV27	-	TRBJ1-1	-	TGTGCCAGCAGTCTTTGGAGGAACACTGAAGCTTTCTTT	CASSLWRNTEAFF
TRBV6-1	-	TRBJ2-7	few	TGTGCCAGCAGTGAAAGGCGTCGAGGGGGATACGAGCAGTACTTC	CASSERRRGGYEQYF
TRBV10-1	-	TRBJ1-5	-	TGCGCCAGCAGTGAGTCGCGAGGGGACTATAGCAATCAGCCCCAGCATTTT	CASSESRGDYSNQPQHF
TRBV7-2	TRBD1	TRBJ1-4	-	TGTGCCAGCAGCCCTGTGACAGGGTTTCCTGAAAAACTGTTTTTT	CASSPVTGFPEKLFF
TRBV7-9	TRBD1	TRBJ2-2	once	TGTGCCAGCAGCTTTACAGGGGGCAACACCGGGGAGCTGTTTTTT	CASSFTGGNTGELFF